These 29 T cell receptor beta chains were sequenced from one sample in a study of blood T cells in healthy people across ages. Combining a sample-barcoded 5' primer with a J-beta primer mix, a second PCR ran for about 6 to 11 cycles. TCRdb redid the calling of the 5' RACE reads with MiXCR, one entry per CDR3 protein. Here the sample spans about 1.5 million distinct CDR3 sequences, roughly 43% being singletons. The sequenced material came from blood. The source is a woman in her late teens or twenties in good health.

The chain employs TRBV20-1 and TRBJ2-5; D is perhaps TRBD1 (5 bases). The DNA end favors TRBJ2-7, so the J call may be wrong. The CDR3 sequence is 15 residues long. CDR1 is DFQATT and CDR2 is SNEGSKA in the germline V gene (reference sequence). This CDR3 reads CSARVQTFHQGEQYF. CDR3 sequence (DNA): TGCAGTGCTAGAGTACAGACCTTCCATCAGGGCGAGCAGTACTTC.

V usage is TRBV4-3 and J usage is TRBJ2-5, with 11 bases lining up with TRBD1. The DNA end favors TRBJ2-7, so the J call may be wrong. The CDR3 runs to 16 residues. Germline values: CDR1 LGHNA, CDR2 YSLEER. The CDR3 is CASSQDRTGGIYEQYF. CDR3 in DNA: TGCGCCAGCAGCCAAGATCGGACAGGGGGCATCTACGAGCAGTACTTC.

The CDR3 is CASSQRVSGATNNEQFF. The CDR3 DNA is TGTGCCAGCAGTCAGCGCGTCAGCGGGGCGACCAACAATGAGCAGTTCTTC. The chain joins TRBV11-2 to TRBJ2-1; 7 bases align to TRBD2. CDR1 and CDR2 from the germline V gene are SGHAT and FQNNGV. V shed 6 bases, J shed 5 bases, and the junction held 16 bases outside the gene matches. The CDR3 runs 17 residues.

The sample holds a few counts of this clonotype. V usage is TRBV12-3 or TRBV12-4 and J usage is TRBJ2-3; D gene uncertain. V was clipped by 7 bases and J by 4 bases, with 9 bases between them. The CDR3 is 12 residues long. CDR3 nucleotide sequence: TGTGCCAGCAACCTGCGAGCAGATACGCAGTATTTT. Translating it yields CASNLRADTQYF.

Only a few counts were recorded for this clonotype. The CDR3 DNA is TGTGCCAGCAGCTTAACGTTAGGGGAGGAGCAGTTCTTC. It is translated as CASSLTLGEEQFF. V is TRBV7-3 and J is TRBJ2-1; D is tentatively TRBD1 or TRBD2 (5 bases each). CDR3 size: 13 residues. V dropped 0 bases and J dropped 10 bases, with 10 bases sitting between them. The germline V gene encodes CDR1 SGHTA and CDR2 FQGTGA.

V and J are TRBV29-1 and TRBJ1-2, with 8 positions matching TRBD1. The CDR3 consists of 13 residues. In germline, CDR1 is SQVTM, CDR2 ANQGSEA. Losses at the gene ends were 4 bases for V and 7 bases for J; bases not matched to a gene: 8. The CDR3 here is CSVGRQGALGYTF. The CDR3 nucleotides are TGCAGCGTTGGGCGTCAGGGGGCGCTTGGCTACACCTTC.

This chain joins TRBV2 and TRBJ2-5; D possibly corresponds to TRBD2 (6 bases). Germline V gene data show CDR1 as SNHLY and CDR2 as FYNNEI. Trimming removed 6 bases from V and 11 bases from J, with 19 bases in between. The length of the CDR3 is 13 residues. CDR3 coding DNA: TGTGCCAGCAGCCCCCTCGGGGACTGTGAGCAGTACTTC. This sequence encodes CASSPLGDCEQYF. Combining the CDR3 with reference TRBV2 and TRBJ2-5 gives the whole variable domain EPEVTQTPSHQVTQMGQEVILRCVPISNHLYFYWYRQILGQKVEFLVSFYNNEISEKSEIFDDQFSVERPDGSNFTLKIRSTKLEDSAMYFCASSPLGDCEQYFGPGTRLLVL.

V is TRBV28 and J is TRBJ2-1; D is ambiguous. Looked up from germline, CDR1 is MDHEN and CDR2 is SYDVKM. V lost 5 bases and J lost 3, with 11 bases in between. The CDR3 length is 14 residues. The CDR3 coding sequence is TGTGCCAGCAGTGCCGCTTTAGGCTACAATGAGCAGTTCTTC. It translates to CASSAALGYNEQFF.

The chain links TRBV7-2 to TRBJ2-7; 7 nucleotides line up with TRBD2. The J call is in doubt because the DNA end fits TRBJ2-5 better. Germline CDR1 is SGHTA and CDR2 is FQGNSA. This CDR3 region has 13 residues. For the CDR3, the DNA is TGTGCCAGCACGGCCTCAGCGGGGGAGACCCAGTACTTC. It translates to CASTASAGETQYF.

This clonotype showed up just a few times. The V and J genes are TRBV20-1 and TRBJ1-1; TRBD1 matches at 10 bases. Germline V gene lookup returns CDR1 DFQATT and CDR2 SNEGSKA (reference sequence). The J segment lost 6 bases and the V segment lost 0 bases, leaving 4 bases of the junction unmatched. This CDR3 has 14 amino acids. CDR3 in DNA: TGCAGTGCTAGAGATCTGACAGGGGGCTCTGAAGCTTTCTTT. Its translation: CSARDLTGGSEAFF.

The rearrangement links TRBV11-3 to TRBJ2-1; TRBD2 matches at 11 bases. Judging by the DNA end, TRBJ2-7 fits better; the J call may be wrong. Germline V CDR1 and CDR2: SGHNT, YENEEA. The CDR3 loop spans 16 amino acids. The CDR3: CASSAQTSGSGDEQYF. DNA for the CDR3: TGTGCCAGCAGCGCGCAAACTAGCGGGAGTGGGGATGAGCAGTACTTC.

This clonotype was recorded a few times. V is TRBV7-3 and J is TRBJ1-2, with TRBD1 as a possible D gene (5 bases). V lost 5 bases and J 8 bases, leaving 12 bases between the germline ends. The CDR3 is 12 amino acids. Per germline, CDR1 SGHTA and CDR2 FQGTGA. The CDR3 sequence: CASSMGRGGYTF. In DNA, the CDR3 is TGTGCCAGCAGCATGGGACGGGGGGGCTACACCTTC. Complete variable domain (other parts from reference TRBV7-3 and TRBJ1-2): GAGVSQTPSNKVTEKGKYVELRCDPISGHTALYWYRQSLGQGPEFLIYFQGTGAADDSGLPNDRFFAVRPEGSVSTLKIQRTERGDSAVYLCASSMGRGGYTFGSGTRLTVV.

The chain recombines TRBV7-2 with TRBJ1-3, with a possible D match to TRBD1 (5 bases). V was cut by 0 bases and J by 2 bases, with 11 bases left in between. Germline V gene data show CDR1 as SGHTA and CDR2 as FQGNSA. This CDR3 region has 16 residues. CDR3 DNA sequence: TGTGCCAGCAGCTTAGCGCCGGCAGGGACTGGAAACACCATATATTTT. Its translation is CASSLAPAGTGNTIYF. The full variable domain, its missing parts supplied by reference TRBV7-2 and TRBJ1-3, is GAGVSQSPSNKVTEKGKDVELRCDPISGHTALYWYRQSLGQGLEFLIYFQGNSAPDKSGLPSDRFSAERTGGSVSTLTIQRTQQEDSAVYLCASSLAPAGTGNTIYFGEGSWLTVV.

In this sample, this clonotype turned up many times. This chain connects TRBV29-1 to TRBJ2-1, with unresolved D. This CDR3 is built from 13 residues. Germline V gives CDR1 SQVTM, CDR2 ANQGSEA. V was trimmed by 7 bases and J by 2 bases, leaving 12 bases between them. Written as DNA, the CDR3 is TGCAGCGACCGGACGGTGCCCTACAATGAGCAGTTCTTC. Translation gives CSDRTVPYNEQFF.

The table lists this clonotype with a few counts. The V gene is TRBV6-2 or TRBV6-3, the J gene TRBJ1-2; no clear D gene. Germline values: CDR1 MNHEY, CDR2 SVGEGT. The ends were cut back, 4 bases at V and 7 bases at J, with 10 bases in the middle. The CDR3 runs 12 residues. The DNA for the CDR3 is TGTGCCAGCAGTTTTCGGGGTCGTGGCTACACCTTC. Its protein product is CASSFRGRGYTF.

The CDR3 here is CATSRGGRTGGAANYGYTF. The DNA for the CDR3 is TGTGCCACCAGCAGAGGAGGCAGGACAGGGGGCGCCGCTAACTATGGCTACACCTTC. This chain links TRBV15 with TRBJ1-2; 11 bases align to TRBD1. Germline CDR1 reads LNHNV; CDR2 reads YYDKDF (reference sequence). The CDR3 totals 19 residues. V lost 1 base to trimming and J lost 0 bases; unmatched junction nucleotides: 10.

This chain joins TRBV27 and TRBJ2-3; 9 nucleotides align to TRBD1. CDR1 and CDR2 (germline): MNHEY, SMNVEV (reference sequence). There are 15 residues in the CDR3. The V and J ends lost 6 bases and 2 bases, in that order; junction bases with no gene match: 6. CDR3 sequence (DNA): TGTGCCAGCAGGTCACAGGGGGCGGACACAGATACGCAGTATTTT. Encoded protein: CASRSQGADTDTQYF.

V and J are TRBV15 and TRBJ1-1; D is undetermined. Germline assignment: CDR1 LNHNV and CDR2 YYDKDF (reference sequence). This CDR3 is built from 13 residues. Trimming shortened V by 4 bases and J by 5 bases, and 11 bases separated the two germline ends. The CDR3, as DNA: TGTGCCACCAGCAAGGTGGGAGCGACTGAAGCTTTCTTT. Translation: CATSKVGATEAFF.

The chain couples TRBV12-3 or TRBV12-4 to TRBJ2-1, with 7 bases identical to TRBD1. The V gene end was trimmed by 8 bases and the J gene end by 14 bases; junction bases not matched to a gene: 9. This CDR3 comprises 11 residues. In DNA form, the CDR3 reads TGTGCCAGCGGTCGGACAGGAAACGAGTTCTTC. It is translated as CASGRTGNEFF.

V usage is TRBV7-8 and J usage is TRBJ2-1; the D call may be TRBD1 or TRBD2 (5 bases each). Germline CDR1 reads SGHVS; CDR2 reads FQNEAQ. Between the trimmed V and J ends, which lost 0 bases and 5 bases, there was a span of 14 bases. The CDR3 spans 16 residues. CDR3: CASSLAEGCVNNEQFF. The DNA of the CDR3 is TGTGCCAGCAGCTTAGCTGAGGGGTGCGTTAACAATGAGCAGTTCTTC.

This chain joins TRBV28 and TRBJ1-6; TRBD1 matches at 9 bases. This CDR3 comprises 14 residues. Germline V lookup: CDR1 MDHEN, CDR2 SYDVKM. Unmatched junction bases numbered 6, after V lost 6 bases and J lost 9 bases. CDR3: CASRIGTGTSPLHF. The CDR3 DNA sequence: TGTGCCAGCAGGATCGGGACAGGGACTTCACCCCTCCACTTT.

The chain is built from TRBV6-5 and TRBJ2-5, with D possibly TRBD1 on 5 matching bases. The V end was cut by 4 bases, the J end by 4 bases, with 13 bases between. From germline, CDR1 is MNHEY and CDR2 SVGAGI. The CDR3 loop spans 14 amino acids. CDR3 sequence reads: CASSWPGKPETQYF. The CDR3 bases are TGTGCCAGCAGTTGGCCAGGGAAACCAGAGACCCAGTACTTC.

The chain recombines TRBV5-1 with TRBJ2-1; 10 bases map to TRBD2. V shed 0 bases and J 6 bases; nucleotides not matched to a gene: 3. Germline V gene data show CDR1 as SGHRS and CDR2 as YFSETQ. This CDR3 has 15 amino acids. The CDR3 region is CASSLAVAGGNEQFF. DNA of the CDR3: TGCGCCAGCAGCTTGGCGGTAGCGGGGGGCAATGAGCAGTTCTTC.

The chain couples TRBV6-2 or TRBV6-3 to TRBJ2-7, with 11 bases matching TRBD1. V gave up 10 bases and J gave up 6 bases; unmatched junction bases: 8. The CDR3 consists of 13 residues. Germline V CDR1 and CDR2: MNHEY, SVGEGT. The CDR3 DNA reads as TGTGCCACCACGGACAGGGGGCTATCCGAGCAGTACTTC. Protein product: CATTDRGLSEQYF.

This clonotype showed up just a few times. This chain connects TRBV2 to TRBJ2-3; tentatively, D is TRBD2 (7 bases). Germline CDR1 is SNHLY and CDR2 is FYNNEI. V lost 7 bases to trimming and J lost 6 bases, with 20 bases between them. The CDR3 has 15 amino acids. The CDR3 DNA follows: TGTGCCAGCACCAAGAATGCGGGGGCCGGGGATACGCAGTATTTT. It codes for CASTKNAGAGDTQYF.

A few counts support this clonotype. The chain links TRBV15 to TRBJ2-7; either TRBD1 or TRBD2 may supply D (5 bases each). The V gene's germline CDR1 is LNHNV and CDR2 YYDKDF (reference sequence). Between the trimmed V and J ends, which lost 0 bases and 0 bases, there was a span of 12 bases. The CDR3 spans 16 residues. The CDR3 DNA reads TGTGCCACCAGCAGAGATCACAGCGGACACTCCTACGAGCAGTACTTC. Its translation is CATSRDHSGHSYEQYF.

This sequence joins TRBV15 and TRBJ2-1, with TRBD1 matching over 10 bases. The CDR3 covers 13 residues. Unmatched junction bases numbered 5, after V lost 8 bases and J lost 7 bases. Germline V gene data show CDR1 as LNHNV and CDR2 as YYDKDF (reference sequence). DNA of the CDR3: TGTGCCACCCATGGACAGGGGGGAAATGAGCAGTTCTTC. Translation gives CATHGQGGNEQFF.

The chain combines TRBV6-6 with TRBJ2-2; D remains unclear. The V gene's germline CDR1 is MNHNY and CDR2 SVGAGI (reference sequence). The CDR3 loop spans 12 amino acids. Trimming stripped 5 bases from V and 5 bases from J, with 6 bases between. CDR3 bases: TGTGCCAGCAGTGACCGGACCGGGGAGCTGTTTTTT. Encoded protein: CASSDRTGELFF.

This clonotype was observed at least ten times. The chain joins TRBV7-2 to TRBJ1-5; no clear D. Trimming cost V 5 bases and J 2 bases, with 7 bases left between them. This CDR3 region has 13 residues. CDR1 SGHTA and CDR2 FQGNSA come from the germline V gene. The CDR3 DNA reads TGTGCCAGCAGCGTCAGTGGCAATCAGCCCCAGCATTTT. Translated: CASSVSGNQPQHF.